Here is one T cell receptor (beta chain) with its context. The antigen remains undetermined. Sequencing used immunoSEQ multiplex PCR; TCRdb keeps in-frame clones, though not all of them. The sample lists approximately 36,000 clones, roughly 80% occurring once. Time point meaning: week 11, during vaccination. Mutant IDH1 20-mer peptide, at 300 ug, made up each vaccine dose, with topical imiquimod. Germline CDR1 reads SNHLY; CDR2 reads FYNNEI. V lost 6 bases to trimming and J lost 5 bases; unmatched junction nucleotides: 13. The CDR3 runs to 16 residues. The data were obtained in a study of a mutant IDH1 vaccine in newly diagnosed glioma.

Sequences were derived from peripheral blood mononuclear cells (PBMCs), sampled from a glioma patient whose treatment included an IDH1 peptide vaccine. The rearrangement uses TRBV2 and TRBJ2-1; 7 bases align to TRBD1. The receptor was derived from a woman aged 30 to 39 with glioma. Some clones in this sample may be carry-over from other donors' samples. CDR3 residues: CASSRLGQGVHNEQFF. The CDR3 bases are TGTGCCAGCAGCCGTCTGGGGCAGGGGGTCCACAATGAGCAGTTCTTC.